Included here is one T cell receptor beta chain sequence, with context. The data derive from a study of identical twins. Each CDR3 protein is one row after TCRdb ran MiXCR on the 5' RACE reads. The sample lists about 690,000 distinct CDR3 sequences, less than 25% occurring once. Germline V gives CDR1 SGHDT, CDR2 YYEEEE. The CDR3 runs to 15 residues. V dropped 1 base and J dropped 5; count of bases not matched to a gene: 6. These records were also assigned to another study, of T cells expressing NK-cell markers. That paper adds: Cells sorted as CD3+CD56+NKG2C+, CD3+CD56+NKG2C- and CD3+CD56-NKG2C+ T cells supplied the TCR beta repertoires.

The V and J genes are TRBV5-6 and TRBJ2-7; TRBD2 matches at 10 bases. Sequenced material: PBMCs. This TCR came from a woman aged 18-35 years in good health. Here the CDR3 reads CASSLPSGSANEQYF. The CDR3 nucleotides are TGTGCCAGCAGCTTGCCTAGCGGGAGTGCCAACGAGCAGTACTTC.